Included here is one T cell receptor beta chain sequence, with context. This clone was detected only a few times. Its binding antigen is unknown. There are no base qualities to consult, and no much larger clone falls within one base. Deletion took 4 bases off V and 5 bases off J, with a span of 12 bases between the germline ends. Looking up the germline V gene (reference sequence) yields CDR1 GTSNPN and CDR2 SVGIG. Spanning cysteine to phenylalanine, the CDR3 consists of 14 amino acids. Kept here is only the CDR3 DNA, which spans 42 bases and is read in frame from base 1. The cohort comprised 550 to 700 healthy bone marrow donors. All cohort members were sampled while nominally healthy, although unrecorded immune exposures were likely present. The donor tested CMV seropositive, placing the donor among the roughly 300 seropositive members of the cohort. Every donor gave a peripheral blood sample, and the peripheral blood mononuclear cells from that sample were used for TCR beta sequencing. Genomic DNA was extracted from the blood cell samples with the Qiagen DNeasy Blood Extraction Kit.

This entry belongs to a study of cytomegalovirus exposure and HLA in healthy donors (dated by TCRdb to 2015 to 2018). A note on the overall study: An earlier analysis of some 500 of the donors reported 276 Gb of sequence data and 117 million unique TCR beta sequences from some 180 million T cells. Around 320 gigabases of sequencing data and approximately 84 million unique TCR sequences were included in an early release covering several hundred HLA-typed donors. The study was designed to test whether signatures of past pathogen exposure could be identified by cataloging public T cell receptors. A later analysis re-analyzed previously published TCR beta repertoires from about 600 donors and added high-resolution HLA genotyping to study TCR occurrence patterns. A later genetic analysis used genome-wide SNP genotypes for 398 of the 666 donors, treating that subset as a discovery cohort. Every repertoire in the discovery cohort had been generated on one and the same sequencing platform. Rather than drawing on any new phenotypic data, the later analysis identified candidate immune exposures from TCR beta sequences and the way those sequences occurred across donors. Typing coverage varied by locus: roughly 629-640 donors for A, B, C, DRB1 and DQB1; 522 for DQA1; about 590 for DPA1; roughly 470 for DPB1. Alongside the repertoire data, information on donor age, sex, ethnicity and CMV serostatus was compiled. Across around 400 genotyped donors of the cohort, an average of approximately 240,000 unique TCR beta nucleotide sequences per donor were sequenced, and around 20% of those sequences were non-productive. Along with the approximately 620-subject first cohort, a separate validation cohort of over a hundred different subjects was used. Roughly 5 DR-DQ haplotypes were handled as single units for association and clustering because linkage in the cohort was strong. The genetic ancestry cluster associated with self-reported Caucasian donors included 65% to 90% of the 398 genotyped donors. The study profiled the T cell repertoires of more than 500 subjects by immunosequencing and related them to cytomegalovirus serostatus. High-throughput TCR immunosequencing, statistical association of individual TCRs with disease status, and machine learning were combined to predict cytomegalovirus infection status. In an earlier analysis of 587 of the donors, high-throughput TCR beta sequencing was used to judge whether each TCR beta V gene segment behaved as functional or pseudogenic. Both class I and class II loci were covered by HLA typing, at four-digit resolution.

Results and caveats for the whole study, not just this receptor: Because counts were too low, seventeen rarely observed V segments, including chromosome 9 orphons, were excluded from the earlier analysis of roughly 580 of the donors. A later analysis found that most CMV-associated TCR beta chains appeared HLA-restricted, with HLA associations seemingly driven largely by CMV exposure. Most TCR sequences were observed very rarely across donors, whereas some public TCRs were present in many individuals. Several of the top co-occurrence clusters appeared to be linked to parvovirus B19, influenza, CMV and Epstein-Barr virus, according to a later analysis. According to a later genetic analysis, donors in an Asian-associated ancestry cluster had fewer N-insertions in productive TCRs than the roughly 660-donor mean. Broadly in line with IMGT annotations, most TCR beta V segments showed up in productive rearrangements about 87% or about 30% of the time in an earlier analysis of some 590 of the donors. A few of the identified cytomegalovirus-associated TCR beta chains were confirmed in vitro to be specific for cytomegalovirus antigens. It was suggested by the authors that the approach could potentially be generalized to other disease states and immunological phenotypes. A later analysis found that TCR association rates varied across HLA loci, with DRB1 alleles showing the most associated TCRs and HLA-C alleles the fewest. The presence/absence analyses assumed that sequencing depth was roughly uniform across donors, and that assumption may not be true. Cytomegalovirus status was reported to be diagnosed by the classifier with high specificity and sensitivity in both the original and validation cohorts. The cohort was sequenced for TCR beta chains only, and without alpha or paired-chain data the features that could be detected were limited. The only immune exposure information available for the cohort was CMV serostatus. Because HLA typing was unavailable for some donors at each locus, only the typed subset was used in association tests. A further reported finding was that TCR beta sequences accurately predicted the HLA-A and HLA-B alleles for most subjects in the first cohort. A later analysis found that HLA-associated TCR beta chains were more clonally expanded and had lower generation probabilities than equally common non-associated chains. A group of highly shared sequence variants was considered likely to be a technical artifact of the sequencing pipeline. Some IMGT-functional V segments, including TRBV6-2 and TRBV6-3, could not be distinguished by the 87-base-pair reads and were therefore excluded. Correlated functional status among segregating V segments might be attributable to linkage disequilibrium, but an unknown experimental factor could not be ruled out. A later analysis associated 16,951 TCR beta sequences with specific HLA alleles at a false discovery rate of 0.05. An association between a missense DCLRE1C variant and V-gene and J-gene trimming of TCR beta chains was found in a later genetic analysis and replicated in an independent cohort. The study listed 170 or so TCR beta chains as associated with cytomegalovirus. When HLA alleles, especially DR and DQ, strongly co-occurred, TCR associations were difficult to assign to individual alleles.

The library was made by the immunoSEQ multiplex PCR assay. A mixture of 60 forward primers for TCR Vbeta segments and 13 reverse primers for TCR Jbeta segments was used in the multiplex PCR. Amplification of the CDR3 region of rearranged TCR beta genes was performed with a multiplex PCR assay on genomic DNA. Amplified TCR beta libraries were sequenced as 87-base-pair reads on the Illumina HiSeq System. The published analysis was carried out like this. In a later analysis, about 80 million unique TCR beta chains were counted across the 500 to 850 repertoires, and roughly 11 million of these chains were shared by at least two donors. Raw reads were error-corrected and collapsed into unique sequences by a nearest-neighbor algorithm in which closely related sequences were merged to remove PCR and sequencing errors. CDR3 sequences were aligned to IMGT reference sequences to assign V, D and J gene segments. For a sequence to be retained, a match of at least six nucleotides was required to both a V gene segment and a J gene segment. Rearrangements were called productive when the CDR3 lacked stop codons and stayed in frame with V and J; all others were non-productive. CDR3 was defined according to IMGT convention as the region running from the second conserved V-encoded cysteine to the conserved J-encoded phenylalanine. In an earlier analysis of 550 to 650 of the donors, sequences lacking an unambiguous match to a single V gene segment were excluded. In an earlier analysis of 500 to 750 of the donors, V segments were called functional above 56.7% productive rearrangements and were called segregating when the between-donor standard deviation exceeded 5%. A statistical classification framework was built for diagnosing cytomegalovirus status from the catalog of TCR beta chain sequences. A later analysis assigned V and J genes by comparing TCR nucleotide sequences with IMGT/GENE-DB human TR gene sequences. In a later analysis, CDR3 sequences and most-parsimonious VDJ recombination scenarios were assigned using the TCRdist pipeline. In a later analysis, each TCR beta chain was defined by its CDR3 amino acid sequence together with its V-gene family, and reads without a unique V-gene family were excluded. As a way to deal with suspected cross-contamination and a sequencing artifact, a later analysis dropped roughly 620 nucleotide sequences that were highly shared and had low generation probability. In a later analysis, a clonal expansion index was calculated for each public chain from normalized within-repertoire ranks of inferred template counts. In a later analysis, generation probabilities were computed using a VDJ recombination model fitted to out-of-frame rearrangements, and the results were checked against IGoR. Hypergeometric tests were used in a later analysis to score TCR-TCR, TCR-HLA and TCR-CMV co-occurrence, with a repertoire-size bias correction applied to the TCR pairs. A later analysis estimated false discovery rates by permuting HLA or CMV assignments 20 times. A later analysis grouped co-occurring TCRs with DBSCAN, adding TCRdist sequence similarity when clustering within HLA-allele-positive subsets. Repertoires with fewer than 30,000 or more than 120,000 public chains, plus five repertoires with anomalous nucleotide sharing, were excluded from co-occurrence clustering. Sourced from immuneACCESS, this table was stored by TCRdb with only in-frame sequences that have V and J called. A share of the clones is absent; for the studies checked, an unresolved V gene accounts for under half, and the remainder has no known explanation. The V and J calls and clone size were taken over from that table, and D and trimming were inferred from the DNA. For this sample the table gives 99,000 or so clones, of which 80% to 85% were detected only once. Approximately 6.9% of the sample is in the top ten clones.

The chain couples TRBV30 to TRBJ1-6; no D gene can be assigned with confidence. Sequenced input: PBMCs. This clonotype originated in a man aged 25-40 years in good health and CMV-seropositive. The base sequence is TGTGCCTGGATTAACCGGGGTCATAATTCACCCCTCCACTTT. This yields the protein CAWINRGHNSPLHF. The CDR3, completed at both ends by the reference TRBV30 and TRBJ1-6 genes, gives the full variable domain SQTIHQWPATLVQPVGSPLSLECTVEGTSNPNLYWYRQAAGRGLQLLFYSVGIGQISSEVPQNLSASRPQDRQFILSSKKLLLSDSGFYLCAWINRGHNSPLHFGNGTRLTVT.